The clone carrying this TCR beta chain was observed a handful of times. The data originate from a study of blood T cell repertoires in COVID-19. Turning to the study itself: T cells, B-cell-depleted T cells, or PBMCs supplied cDNA or gDNA.

Germline V gene data show CDR1 as MGHRA and CDR2 as YSYEKL. The CDR3 length is 16 residues. Germline trimming cut 4 bases from V and 4 bases from J; bases unmatched to any gene: 10. Here immunoSEQ multiplex PCR was the method, and the copy in TCRdb shows in-frame clones only, minus some. This sample has approximately 290,000 clones, with around 89% found just once. Sequencing was performed on peripheral blood. The origin of this receptor is a man aged 25 to 40 with acute or convalescent COVID-19. The chain joins TRBV4-1 to TRBJ1-3, with 7 nucleotides matching TRBD1. CDR3 in DNA: TGCGCCAGCAGCCGCCCCGGGACAGTACCGGGAAACACCATATATTTT. It codes for CASSRPGTVPGNTIYF.